Listed here are 4 T cell receptor beta chains from one sample, sequenced in a study of regulatory T cells in long-lasting Graves disease. Time point in this sample: newly diagnosed GD, antithyroid drugs for less than 3 months. PBMC-derived RNA was used for the TCR library. Libraries of TCR beta came from iRepertoire HTBI primers plus Arm-PCR of CDR3 regions. TCRdb independently ran MiXCR on the multiplex PCR reads; one entry per CDR3 protein. The sample has about 540,000 distinct CDR3 sequences; less than 15% are singletons. The same sample was also used in a study of T cells in Graves' hyperthyroidism and ophthalmopathy.

The sequencing used peripheral blood mononuclear cells (PBMCs), collected at new diagnosis, from a patient treated with antithyroid drugs. These receptors all stem from a man under 40 with Graves disease.

This clonotype was picked up a small number of times. The chain links TRBV27 to TRBJ2-5; D call uncertain. CDR3 length: 11 amino acids. The germline V gene has CDR1 MNHEY and CDR2 SMNVEV (reference sequence). The ends were cut back, 8 bases at V and 5 bases at J, with 9 bases in the middle. CDR3 sequence: CASGRSETQYF. In DNA, the CDR3 is TGTGCCAGCGGACGCTCGGAGACCCAGTACTTC.

This clonotype was detected ten times or more. The rearrangement uses TRBV20-1 and TRBJ2-3; 11 bases fit TRBD2. CDR3 size: 17 residues. Germline CDR1 DFQATT, CDR2 SNEGSKA (reference sequence). The J segment lost 5 bases and the V segment lost 6 bases, leaving 16 bases of the junction unmatched. The CDR3 DNA reads TGCAGTGCAGAAACTAGCGGGAGTGGAGGAGTGGTAGATACGCAGTATTTT. Its protein product is CSAETSGSGGVVDTQYF.

The V gene is TRBV10-3, the J gene TRBJ1-5; 7 nucleotides line up with TRBD1. Unmatched junction bases numbered 12, after V lost 3 bases and J lost 10 bases. CDR1 and CDR2 (germline): ENHRY, SYGVKD. This CDR3 is 15 amino acids long. The DNA of the CDR3 is TGTGCCATCAGTGACCGGGACAGCGGTATTTCCCCCCAGCATTTT. Its translation: CAISDRDSGISPQHF.

The table lists this clonotype with many counts. CDR3: CAWGQGDTEAFF. The CDR3 DNA follows: TGTGCCTGGGGACAGGGTGACACTGAAGCTTTCTTT. V usage is TRBV30 and J usage is TRBJ1-1; TRBD1 aligns across 8 bases. The germline gives CDR1 GTSNPN, CDR2 SVGIG (reference sequence). V trimming: 5 bases; J trimming: 3 bases; junction bases outside the gene matches: 2. This CDR3 region has 12 residues.